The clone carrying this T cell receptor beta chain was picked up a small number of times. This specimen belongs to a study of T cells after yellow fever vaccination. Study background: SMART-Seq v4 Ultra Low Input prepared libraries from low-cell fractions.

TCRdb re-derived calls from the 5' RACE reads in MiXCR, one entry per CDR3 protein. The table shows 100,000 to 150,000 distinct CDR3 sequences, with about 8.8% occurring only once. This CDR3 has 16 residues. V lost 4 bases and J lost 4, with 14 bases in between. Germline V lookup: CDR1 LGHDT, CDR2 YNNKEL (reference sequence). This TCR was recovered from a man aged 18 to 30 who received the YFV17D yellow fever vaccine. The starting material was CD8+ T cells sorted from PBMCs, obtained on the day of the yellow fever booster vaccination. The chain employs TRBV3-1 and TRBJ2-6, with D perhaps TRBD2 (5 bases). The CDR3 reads CASSPGGGTGANVLTF. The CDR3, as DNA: TGTGCCAGCAGCCCCGGAGGTGGAACCGGGGCCAACGTCCTGACTTTC.